This entry lists 29 T cell receptor beta chains sequenced from one sample in a study of shared clonotypes between healthy human individuals (dated by TCRdb to 2020 to 2022). The library was produced with the immunoSEQ multiplex PCR assay. The table comes from immuneACCESS by way of TCRdb, which keeps in-frame sequences with V and J called. Part of the clones is missing from these tables; in studies checked, under half for an unresolved V gene and the rest for unknown reasons. This sample is represented by approximately 2,000,000 clones; about 90% of them were singletons. The ten largest clones add up to approximately 0.4% of the sample. Sequenced input: naive CD4+ T cells from PBMCs. The cell subset or site label of this sample denotes: CD45RA+ positively selected. Source of these receptors: a man aged 18-30 years in good health. Some clones in this sample may be carry-over from other donors' samples.

The chain carries TRBV2 and TRBJ2-2, with D unclear. CDR1 and CDR2 from the germline V gene are SNHLY and FYNNEI. Trimming took off 3 bases at V and 4 bases at J, with 15 bases between the two ends. The CDR3 has 16 amino acids. CDR3 bases: TGTGCCAGCAGTGAGGTGCCTCTATCGGGCACCGGGGAGCTGTTTTTT. This encodes CASSEVPLSGTGELFF.

The chain has TRBV7-2 and TRBJ2-5, with TRBD2 matching 8 bases. The CDR3 covers 16 residues. V lost 3 bases to trimming and J lost 9 bases; unmatched junction nucleotides: 15. In germline, CDR1 is SGHTA, CDR2 FQGNSA. The CDR3: CASSLFSGILTVSQYF. The DNA for the CDR3 is TGTGCCAGCAGCTTGTTTAGCGGGATTCTTACCGTGTCCCAGTACTTC.

The chain recombines TRBV5-6 with TRBJ2-5, with 7 bases that match TRBD1. The CDR3 has 13 residues. Germline CDR1 reads SGHDT; CDR2 reads YYEEEE. Losses at the gene ends were 0 bases for V and 5 bases for J; bases not matched to a gene: 1. The CDR3 spells CASSLEGAETQYF. The CDR3 nucleotides read TGTGCCAGCAGCTTGGAGGGGGCGGAGACCCAGTACTTC.

The chain uses TRBV11-3 and TRBJ1-3, with D possibly TRBD1 on 5 matching bases. V was shortened by 5 bases and J by 1 base, with 9 bases between the two germline ends. Per the germline V gene, CDR1 is SGHNT and CDR2 is YENEEA. CDR3 size: 14 residues. CDR3 amino acids: CASSLGTSGNTIYF. CDR3 coding DNA: TGTGCCAGCAGCCTTGGGACTTCTGGAAACACCATATATTTT. Complete variable domain (other parts from reference TRBV11-3 and TRBJ1-3): EAGVVQSPRYKIIEKKQPVAFWCNPISGHNTLYWYLQNLGQGPELLIRYENEEAVDDSQLPKDRFSAERLKGVDSTLKIQPAELGDSAVYLCASSLGTSGNTIYFGEGSWLTVV.

J is TRBJ2-7 and V is TRBV30, with D perhaps TRBD2 (5 bases). The CDR3 consists of 11 residues. Germline V gene lookup returns CDR1 GTSNPN and CDR2 SVGIG (reference sequence). Trimming left V 4 bases short and J 5 bases short, with 9 bases between. The DNA for the CDR3 is TGTGCCTGGAAGACGGAGGACGAGCAGTACTTC. The encoded protein is CAWKTEDEQYF.

This clone was found once. This chain connects TRBV11-2 to TRBJ2-3, with D hard to call. Germline V gene lookup returns CDR1 SGHAT and CDR2 FQNNGV. There are 13 residues in the CDR3. Trimming stripped 0 bases from V and 4 bases from J, with 5 bases between. CDR3 in amino acids: CASSLDIADTQYF. The DNA of the CDR3 is TGTGCCAGCAGCTTAGATATCGCAGATACGCAGTATTTT.

This chain joins TRBV7-6 and TRBJ2-3; D gene uncertain. This CDR3 region has 15 residues. Trimming removed 5 bases from V and 6 bases from J, with 18 bases in between. The germline gives CDR1 SGHVS, CDR2 FNYEAQ. The CDR3 sequence: CASSIGQSGVDTQYF. In DNA form, the CDR3 reads TGTGCCAGCAGCATCGGTCAATCAGGAGTCGATACGCAGTATTTT.

V and J are TRBV6-5 and TRBJ2-3; perhaps TRBD1 as D (6 bases). This CDR3 comprises 15 residues. The germline V and J ends were trimmed by 5 bases and 6 bases, with 18 bases remaining between them. Germline V CDR1 and CDR2: MNHEY, SVGAGI. CDR3 DNA sequence: TGTGCCAGCAGTAAACTAGACAGGACTGGGGATACGCAGTATTTT. Translated, it gives CASSKLDRTGDTQYF.

This chain uses TRBV19 with TRBJ2-2, with unresolved D. CDR3 length: 14 residues. The V gene's germline CDR1 is LNHDA and CDR2 SQIVND (reference sequence). Trimming left V 6 bases short and J 6 bases short, with 14 bases between. In DNA, the CDR3 is TGTGCCAGTAGGCCCGTGCGATTTTCCGGGGAGCTGTTTTTT. It yields the protein CASRPVRFSGELFF.

This clone appeared a single time. The J gene is TRBJ2-1, the V gene TRBV6-4; D is perhaps TRBD1 or TRBD2 (5 bases each). CDR3 size: 16 residues. CDR1 and CDR2 from the germline V gene are MRHNA and SNTAGT. Trimming removed 6 bases from V and 7 bases from J, with 22 bases in between. CDR3 protein: CASRPPGAGRRNEQFF. CDR3 nucleotide sequence: TGTGCCAGCAGGCCACCCGGGGCAGGGAGAAGAAATGAGCAGTTCTTC.

The chain has TRBV6-6 and TRBJ2-3, with D maybe TRBD2 (6 bases). The CDR3 spans 15 residues. Germline V gives CDR1 MNHNY, CDR2 SVGAGI (reference sequence). V shed 6 bases and J shed 2 bases, with 15 bases lying between them. As DNA, the CDR3 is TGTGCCAGCAGACGCCCTAGCGAGACCACAGATACGCAGTATTTT. Translated: CASRRPSETTDTQYF.

The chain recombines TRBV28 with TRBJ2-5; D not certain. There are 18 residues in the CDR3. CDR1 is MDHEN, CDR2 SYDVKM, per germline. V was cut by 3 bases and J by 0 bases, with 20 bases left in between. Here the CDR3 DNA reads TGTGCCAGCAGTTTCCCTAAACGGCCGTCAGGCCACCAAGAGACCCAGTACTTC. It yields the protein CASSFPKRPSGHQETQYF.

This rearrangement joins TRBV5-1 to TRBJ1-4, with 8 nucleotides matching TRBD1. The germline V gene has CDR1 SGHRS and CDR2 YFSETQ. V lost 4 bases and J lost 0; bases outside the gene matches: 5. The CDR3 is 16 residues long. In DNA form, the CDR3 reads TGCGCCAGCAGCAGACAGGGGCACCCAACTAATGAAAAACTGTTTTTT. As protein: CASSRQGHPTNEKLFF.

This clone has only one observation. The chain couples TRBV28 to TRBJ1-5; possible D gene TRBD1, 6 bases. CDR1 is MDHEN and CDR2 is SYDVKM in the germline V gene. The CDR3 consists of 13 residues. V was pared by 6 bases and J by 7 bases, with 13 bases between. In nucleotides, the CDR3 is TGTGCCAGCAGCTGGGGGGCATGGCAGCCCCAGCATTTT. Translation gives CASSWGAWQPQHF.

Comment on this clone: This specimen includes other DNA sequences encoding the same CDR3. The rearrangement joins TRBV30 to TRBJ2-6; D gene unclear. Germline V gives CDR1 GTSNPN, CDR2 SVGIG (reference sequence). Trimming cost V 2 bases and J 2 bases, with 7 bases left between them. This CDR3 is built from 14 residues. Written as DNA, the CDR3 is TGTGCCTGGAGTCGTGGGCCTGGGGCCAACGTCCTGACTTTC. Protein: CAWSRGPGANVLTF.

The V and J genes are TRBV28 and TRBJ2-3; the D gene is possibly TRBD1 (6 bases). V lost 8 bases, J lost 2 bases, and 14 bases lay in between. The length of the CDR3 is 14 residues. Germline V lookup: CDR1 MDHEN, CDR2 SYDVKM. The CDR3 spells CASGRRGVTDTQYF. In nucleotides, the CDR3 is TGTGCCAGCGGCCGCAGGGGCGTCACAGATACGCAGTATTTT.

Here the CDR3 DNA reads TGTGCCAGCAGCGAAAGGAAGGAGGGCGGGGACGAGCAGTACTTC. This translates into CASSERKEGGDEQYF. The chain joins TRBV5-4 to TRBJ2-7, with D perhaps matching TRBD2 (6 bases). Trimming took off 4 bases at V and 5 bases at J, with 19 bases between the two ends. The CDR3 is made up of 15 amino acids. CDR1 and CDR2 (germline): SGHNT, YYREEE (reference sequence).

This chain uses TRBV5-1 with TRBJ2-5; the match to TRBD2 covers 11 bases. There are 15 residues in the CDR3. Trimming removed 0 bases from V and 7 bases from J; junction bases left unmatched: 5. Germline V gene data show CDR1 as SGHRS and CDR2 as YFSETQ. Written as DNA, the CDR3 is TGCGCCAGCAGCTTGGGACTAGCGGGAAGGGGGACCCAGTACTTC. Protein sequence: CASSLGLAGRGTQYF.

This chain joins TRBV5-1 and TRBJ1-1, with 7 bases that match TRBD1. Germline CDR1 reads SGHRS; CDR2 reads YFSETQ. Trimming removed 1 base from V and 6 bases from J; junction bases left unmatched: 9. The CDR3 sequence is 15 residues long. Written as DNA, the CDR3 is TGCGCCAGCAGCTTGACCACCCCCCAGGGGGCTGAAGCTTTCTTT. As protein: CASSLTTPQGAEAFF.

This chain links TRBV7-9 with TRBJ2-1, with D perhaps matching TRBD2 (6 bases). Trimming removed 5 bases at V and 9 bases at J, with 17 bases between. CDR1 and CDR2 from the germline V gene are SEHNR and FQNEAQ (reference sequence). The CDR3 loop spans 14 amino acids. Here the CDR3 reads CASSATTSFGEQFF. CDR3 nucleotide sequence: TGTGCCAGCAGCGCCACGACTAGTTTCGGTGAGCAGTTCTTC.

This chain joins TRBV5-1 and TRBJ2-7, with 10 bases lining up with TRBD2. Per the germline V gene, CDR1 is SGHRS and CDR2 is YFSETQ. This CDR3 is 16 amino acids long. With 1 base clipped from V and 6 bases from J, the junction kept 10 bases outside the gene matches. CDR3 bases: TGCGCCAGCAGCTTGTGGCGGACTAGCGGCGGGGGCGAGCAGTACTTC. Amino acid sequence: CASSLWRTSGGGEQYF.

V gene TRBV7-9 combines with J gene TRBJ2-3, with no clear D. V was trimmed by 5 bases and J by 4 bases, leaving 10 bases between them. CDR1 is SEHNR and CDR2 is FQNEAQ in the germline V gene (reference sequence). This CDR3 is built from 13 residues. CDR3 protein: CASSPGSPDTQYF. The CDR3, as DNA: TGTGCCAGCAGCCCAGGCTCTCCAGATACGCAGTATTTT. The entire variable domain, with the rest obtained from reference TRBV7-9 and TRBJ2-3, is as follows: DTGVSQNPRHKITKRGQNVTFRCDPISEHNRLYWYRQTLGQGPEFLTYFQNEAQLEKSRLLSDRFSAERPKGSFSTLEIQRTEQGDSAMYLCASSPGSPDTQYFGPGTRLTVL.

This clone was observed once. CDR3 in amino acids: CASSRRAVENYGYTF. For the CDR3, the DNA is TGTGCCAGCAGCCGACGGGCCGTCGAAAACTATGGCTACACCTTC. This chain links TRBV27 with TRBJ1-2, with no clear D. The CDR3 runs to 15 residues. From germline, CDR1 is MNHEY and CDR2 SMNVEV (reference sequence). Trimming removed 6 bases from V and 2 bases from J, with 16 bases in between.

This chain links TRBV5-1 with TRBJ2-5; tentatively, D is TRBD1 (7 bases). Germline values: CDR1 SGHRS, CDR2 YFSETQ. Trimming removed 4 bases from V and 4 bases from J, with 17 bases in between. The CDR3 is made up of 15 amino acids. CDR3 residues: CASSGGTAGGETQYF. The CDR3 DNA reads as TGCGCCAGCAGCGGAGGGACAGCTGGGGGAGAGACCCAGTACTTC.

The rearrangement links TRBV6-1 to TRBJ2-5; D is possibly TRBD1 (5 bases). Germline CDR1 and CDR2: MNHNS and SASEGT. The CDR3 consists of 12 residues. V dropped 6 bases and J dropped 5 bases, with 10 bases sitting between them. The CDR3 loop is CASSPGQETQYF. In nucleotides, the CDR3 is TGTGCCAGCAGCCCAGGGCAGGAGACCCAGTACTTC.

The chain uses TRBV5-1 and TRBJ2-3; D not resolved. The CDR3 contains 13 residues. Trimming removed 3 bases at V and 5 bases at J, with 10 bases between. Germline CDR1 is SGHRS and CDR2 is YFSETQ. The CDR3 sequence: CASSSDGVDTQYF. CDR3 DNA: TGCGCCAGCAGCTCGGACGGTGTAGATACGCAGTATTTT.

About this clone: Other DNA sequences of this sample code for an identical CDR3. The chain is built from TRBV28 and TRBJ1-2; 8 nucleotides align to TRBD1. V lost 3 bases, J lost 3 bases, and 6 bases stayed unmatched. The CDR3 runs 15 residues. Per the germline V gene, CDR1 is MDHEN and CDR2 is SYDVKM. Here the CDR3 DNA reads TGTGCCAGCAGTTTGGGCCAGGGGGCATACTATGGCTACACCTTC. Translated: CASSLGQGAYYGYTF.

The CDR3 coding sequence is TGTGCCAGCAGTACCGGATTTAGCGGTTCCTACAATGAGCAGTTCTTC. This encodes CASSTGFSGSYNEQFF. The chain is built from TRBV2 and TRBJ2-1; tentatively, D is TRBD2 (6 bases). V was trimmed by 5 bases and J by 1 base, leaving 15 bases between them. This CDR3 has 16 residues. Germline-derived CDR1 and CDR2 are SNHLY and FYNNEI.

The rearrangement uses TRBV7-9 and TRBJ2-2; D might be TRBD1 or TRBD2, each matching 5 bases. The CDR3 spans 16 residues. V shed 5 bases and J shed 0 bases, with 13 bases lying between them. Germline CDR1 and CDR2: SEHNR and FQNEAQ (reference sequence). The chain's CDR3 is CASSHARGPNTGELFF. As DNA, the CDR3 is TGTGCCAGCAGCCATGCCCGGGGACCGAACACCGGGGAGCTGTTTTTT.